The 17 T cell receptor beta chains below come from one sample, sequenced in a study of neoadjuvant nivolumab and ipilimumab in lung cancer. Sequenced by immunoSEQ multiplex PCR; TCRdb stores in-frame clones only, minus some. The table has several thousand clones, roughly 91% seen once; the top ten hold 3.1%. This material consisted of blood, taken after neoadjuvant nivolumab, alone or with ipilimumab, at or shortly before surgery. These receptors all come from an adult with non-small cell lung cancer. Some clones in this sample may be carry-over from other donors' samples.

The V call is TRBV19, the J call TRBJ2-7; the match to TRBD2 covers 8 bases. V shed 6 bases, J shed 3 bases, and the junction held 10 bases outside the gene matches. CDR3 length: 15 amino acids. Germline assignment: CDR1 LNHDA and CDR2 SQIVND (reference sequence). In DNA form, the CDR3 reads TGTGCCAGTAGGCCCAGAACTAGCGGAGTCTACGAGCAGTACTTC. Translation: CASRPRTSGVYEQYF. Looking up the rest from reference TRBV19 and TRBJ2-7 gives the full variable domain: DGGITQSPKYLFRKEGQNVTLSCEQNLNHDAMYWYRQDPGQGLRLIYYSQIVNDFQKGDIAEGYSVSREKKESFPLTVTSAQKNPTAFYLCASRPRTSGVYEQYFGPGTRLTVT.

CDR3 protein: CASCWTGGADQPQHF. CDR3 sequence (DNA): TGCGCCAGCTGTTGGACAGGGGGCGCGGATCAGCCCCAGCATTTT. The chain carries TRBV10-2 and TRBJ1-5; TRBD1 aligns across 11 bases. V lost 8 bases to trimming and J lost 5 bases; unmatched junction nucleotides: 8. Germline loops: CDR1 WSHSY, CDR2 SAAADI. The CDR3 covers 15 residues.

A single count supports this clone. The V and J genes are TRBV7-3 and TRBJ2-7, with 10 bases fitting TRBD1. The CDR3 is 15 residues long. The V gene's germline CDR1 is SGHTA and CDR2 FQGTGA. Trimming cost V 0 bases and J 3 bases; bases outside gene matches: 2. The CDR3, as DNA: TGTGCCAGCAGCTTAACGTGGGACAGGGGCTACGAGCAGTACTTC. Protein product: CASSLTWDRGYEQYF.

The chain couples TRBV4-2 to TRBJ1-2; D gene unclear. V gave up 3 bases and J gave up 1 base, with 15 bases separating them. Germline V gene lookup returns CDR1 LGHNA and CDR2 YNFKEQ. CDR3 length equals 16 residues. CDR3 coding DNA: TGTGCCAGCAGCCAGCACCCTGGGGAGGGTAACTATGGCTACACCTTC. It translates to CASSQHPGEGNYGYTF.

CDR3 sequence: CASNRQGTGEKLFF. The CDR3 DNA follows: TGTGCCAGCAACAGACAGGGCACAGGGGAAAAACTGTTTTTT. The gene calls are TRBV27 and TRBJ1-4; 7 positions agree with TRBD1. The ends lost 7 bases at V and 8 bases at J; junction bases unmatched: 10. The CDR3 is 14 amino acids. Germline lookup yields CDR1 MNHEY and CDR2 SMNVEV (reference sequence).

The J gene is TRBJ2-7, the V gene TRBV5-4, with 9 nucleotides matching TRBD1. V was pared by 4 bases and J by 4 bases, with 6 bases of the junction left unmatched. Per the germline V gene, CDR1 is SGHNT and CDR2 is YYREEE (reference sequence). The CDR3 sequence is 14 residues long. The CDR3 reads CASSPGQGRYEQYF. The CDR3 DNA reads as TGTGCCAGCAGCCCTGGACAGGGGAGGTACGAGCAGTACTTC. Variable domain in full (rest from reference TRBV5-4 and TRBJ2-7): ETGVTQSPTHLIKTRGQQVTLRCSSQSGHNTVSWYQQALGQGPQFIFQYYREEENGRGNFPPRFSGLQFPNYSSELNVNALELDDSALYLCASSPGQGRYEQYFGPGTRLTVT.

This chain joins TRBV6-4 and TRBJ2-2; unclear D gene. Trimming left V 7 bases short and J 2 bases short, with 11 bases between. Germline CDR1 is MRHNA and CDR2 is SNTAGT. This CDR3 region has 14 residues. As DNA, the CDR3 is TGTGCCAGCAAGGCGCGACCAAACACCGGGGAGCTGTTTTTT. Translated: CASKARPNTGELFF.

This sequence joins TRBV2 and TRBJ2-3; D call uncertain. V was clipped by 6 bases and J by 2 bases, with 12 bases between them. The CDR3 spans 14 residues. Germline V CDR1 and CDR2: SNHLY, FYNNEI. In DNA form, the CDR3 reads TGTGCCAGCAGCGTCGTCCCGGTCACAGATACGCAGTATTTT. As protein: CASSVVPVTDTQYF.

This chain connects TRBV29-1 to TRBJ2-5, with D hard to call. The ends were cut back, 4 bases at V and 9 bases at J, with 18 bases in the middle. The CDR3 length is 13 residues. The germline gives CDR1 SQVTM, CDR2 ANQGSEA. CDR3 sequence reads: CSVANRDLVPQYF. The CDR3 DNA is TGCAGCGTTGCTAATCGCGACCTGGTCCCCCAGTACTTC.

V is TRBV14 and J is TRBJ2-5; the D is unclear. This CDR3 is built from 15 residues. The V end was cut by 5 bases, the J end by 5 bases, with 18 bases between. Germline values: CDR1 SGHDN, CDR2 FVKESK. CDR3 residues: CASSSLGSTRETQYF. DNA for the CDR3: TGTGCCAGCAGCTCGCTGGGGTCAACCCGTGAGACCCAGTACTTC.

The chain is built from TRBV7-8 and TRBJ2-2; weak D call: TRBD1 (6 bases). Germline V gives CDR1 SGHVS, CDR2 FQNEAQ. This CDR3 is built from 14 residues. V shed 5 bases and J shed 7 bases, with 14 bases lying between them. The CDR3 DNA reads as TGTGCCAGCAGCGTTGGGGGCATGAACGGGGAGCTGTTTTTT. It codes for CASSVGGMNGELFF. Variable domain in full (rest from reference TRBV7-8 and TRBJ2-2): GAGVSQSPRYKVAKRGQDVALRCDPISGHVSLFWYQQALGQGPEFLTYFQNEAQLDKSGLPSDRFFAERPEGSVSTLKIQRTQQEDSAVYLCASSVGGMNGELFFGEGSRLTVL.

DNA for the CDR3: TGTGCCAGCAGTGGTGACAGAACCCTCATGAACACTGAAGCTTTCTTT. Translating it yields CASSGDRTLMNTEAFF. The chain joins TRBV2 to TRBJ1-1; perhaps TRBD1 as D (5 bases). CDR1 and CDR2 from the germline V gene are SNHLY and FYNNEI. The V end was cut by 4 bases, the J end by 0 bases, with 15 bases between. The CDR3 has 16 residues.

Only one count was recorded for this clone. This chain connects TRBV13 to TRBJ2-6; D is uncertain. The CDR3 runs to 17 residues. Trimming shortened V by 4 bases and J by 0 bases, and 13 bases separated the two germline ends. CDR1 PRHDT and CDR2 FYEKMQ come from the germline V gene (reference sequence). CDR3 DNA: TGTGCCAGCAGCTCCCCGGGCTCTTACTCTGGGGCCAACGTCCTGACTTTC. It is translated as CASSSPGSYSGANVLTF.

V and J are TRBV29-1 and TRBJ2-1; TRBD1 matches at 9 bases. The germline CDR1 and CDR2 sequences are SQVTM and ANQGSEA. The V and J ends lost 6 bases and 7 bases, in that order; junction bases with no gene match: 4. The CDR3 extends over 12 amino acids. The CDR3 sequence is CSVTGGWNEQFF. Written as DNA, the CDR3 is TGCAGCGTAACAGGGGGCTGGAATGAGCAGTTCTTC.

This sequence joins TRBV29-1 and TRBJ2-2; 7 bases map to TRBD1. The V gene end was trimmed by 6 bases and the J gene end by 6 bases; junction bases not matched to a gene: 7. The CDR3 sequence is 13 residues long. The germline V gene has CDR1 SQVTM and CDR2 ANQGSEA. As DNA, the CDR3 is TGCAGCGTGGGGACAGTTCTAGCCGGGGAGCTGTTTTTT. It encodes CSVGTVLAGELFF.

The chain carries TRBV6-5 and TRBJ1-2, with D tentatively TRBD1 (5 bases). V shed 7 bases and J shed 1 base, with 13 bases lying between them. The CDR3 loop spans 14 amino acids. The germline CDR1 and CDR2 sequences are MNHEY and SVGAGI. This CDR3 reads CASTPGTVNYGYTF. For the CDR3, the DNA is TGTGCCAGCACCCCCGGGACGGTTAACTATGGCTACACCTTC.

The CDR3 region has the DNA TGTGCCAGCAGCTTTGGTAGCGGGAGCCCCGAGCAGTACTTC. Its protein product is CASSFGSGSPEQYF. The rearrangement links TRBV7-4 to TRBJ2-7, with 9 positions matching TRBD2. The germline gives CDR1 SGHVT, CDR2 SQSDAQ. CDR3 length: 14 residues. V trimming: 3 bases; J trimming: 6 bases; junction bases outside the gene matches: 6.